What follows are 28 T cell receptor beta chains derived from one specimen sequenced in a study of blood T cell repertoires in COVID-19. Clones were read by immunoSEQ multiplex PCR, and TCRdb kept only the in-frame ones, dropping some. The data show roughly 100,000 clones, over 75% seen once. Sequenced input: peripheral blood. These receptor sequences come from a human donor in a cohort sampled during active COVID-19.

In its sample, this clone was seen once. This rearrangement joins TRBV19 to TRBJ1-2; 9 nucleotides agree with TRBD1. CDR3 size: 15 residues. Losses at the gene ends were 7 bases for V and 7 bases for J; bases not matched to a gene: 13. Germline V gene sequence: CDR1 LNHDA, CDR2 SQIVND (reference sequence). CDR3 bases: TGTGCCAGTACGTACCGGGACAGGGATGCGGGTGGCTACACCTTC. It yields the protein CASTYRDRDAGGYTF.

J is TRBJ1-1 and V is TRBV30, with D tentatively TRBD1 (5 bases). CDR1 GTSNPN and CDR2 SVGIG come from the germline V gene (reference sequence). Trimming took 2 bases from V and 0 from J, leaving 16 bases between them. The CDR3 length is 16 residues. CDR3 in amino acids: CAWSRSRTDMNTEAFF. Here the CDR3 DNA reads TGTGCCTGGAGTCGTAGCAGGACGGACATGAACACTGAAGCTTTCTTT.

The chain combines TRBV5-6 with TRBJ2-7; D is perhaps TRBD2 (5 bases). Trimming left V 5 bases short and J 5 bases short, with 14 bases between. The germline V gene has CDR1 SGHDT and CDR2 YYEEEE. CDR3 size: 13 residues. The CDR3 DNA follows: TGTGCCAGCAGAGTGAGGAATAGCGACGAGCAGTACTTC. This gives the protein CASRVRNSDEQYF.

The V gene is TRBV4-3, the J gene TRBJ1-2; 8 nucleotides agree with TRBD1. Losses at the gene ends were 0 bases for V and 6 bases for J; bases not matched to a gene: 3. CDR3 length equals 14 residues. CDR1 and CDR2 (germline): LGHNA, YSLEER. CDR3 DNA: TGCGCCAGCAGCCAAGATGCAGGGGGCGATGGCTACACCTTC. It encodes CASSQDAGGDGYTF.

This clone was recorded only once. The chain is built from TRBV23-1 and TRBJ2-5, with 7 bases matching TRBD1. TRBV23-1 falls under the ORF class, with uncertain function. The V segment lost 6 bases and the J segment 4 bases; nucleotides outside the gene matches: 5. This CDR3 comprises 13 residues. The DNA of the CDR3 is TGCGCCAGCAGATTCGACAGGGTAGAGACCCAGTACTTC. Its translation is CASRFDRVETQYF.

The chain joins TRBV3-1 (or the pseudogene TRBV3-2) to TRBJ2-1; the match to TRBD2 covers 10 bases. The CDR3 covers 14 residues. The germline V gene encodes CDR1 LGHDT and CDR2 YNNKEL (reference sequence). The J segment lost 8 bases and the V segment lost 5 bases, leaving 6 bases of the junction unmatched. The CDR3 here is CASSYGGTSDEQFF. The CDR3 bases are TGTGCCAGCAGCTATGGTGGGACTAGCGATGAGCAGTTCTTC.

The CDR3 sequence is CANTGGTEAFF. CDR3 in DNA: TGTGCCAATACGGGGGGCACTGAAGCTTTCTTT. The chain uses TRBV12-3 or TRBV12-4 and TRBJ1-1, with D perhaps TRBD1 (5 bases). Trimming cost V 10 bases and J 4 bases, with 10 bases left between them. This CDR3 has 11 residues.

The chain combines TRBV7-3 with TRBJ2-7; D is ambiguous. V was shortened by 2 bases and J by 1 base, with 6 bases between the two germline ends. Germline V gene lookup returns CDR1 SGHTA and CDR2 FQGTGA. The CDR3 covers 13 residues. This CDR3 is CASSLEVSYEQYF. CDR3 nucleotides: TGTGCCAGCAGCTTAGAGGTTTCCTACGAGCAGTACTTC.

J is TRBJ2-7 and V is TRBV10-1, with 8 positions matching TRBD2. Per the germline V gene, CDR1 is WNHNN and CDR2 is SYGVQD (reference sequence). CDR3 length: 17 amino acids. After removal of 9 bases from V and 4 bases from J, the junction contained 20 bases not matched to a gene. For the CDR3, the DNA is TGCGCCAGAGTGCCTATACCCCTAACTAGCGGCTGGTACGAGCAGTACTTC. Its translation: CARVPIPLTSGWYEQYF.

The rearrangement links TRBV28 to TRBJ2-1, with TRBD1 matching 7 bases. Germline values: CDR1 MDHEN, CDR2 SYDVKM. The trim removed 5 bases at V and 7 bases at J, leaving 11 bases unmatched. The CDR3 has 15 residues. The CDR3 DNA reads as TGTGCCAGCAGTCCGCCGGACAGGCCGAGGAATGAGCAGTTCTTC. Amino acids: CASSPPDRPRNEQFF.

This clone was counted once. The rearrangement joins TRBV5-4 to TRBJ1-1; D call uncertain. This CDR3 is 14 amino acids long. The germline V and J ends were trimmed by 3 bases and 0 bases, with 9 bases remaining between them. Germline-derived CDR1 and CDR2 are SGHNT and YYREEE (reference sequence). In DNA form, the CDR3 reads TGTGCCAGCAGCTCCTTGACACTGAACACTGAAGCTTTCTTT. This sequence encodes CASSSLTLNTEAFF.

The rearrangement links TRBV10-3 to TRBJ2-1, with 12 bases that match TRBD2. The V and J ends lost 8 bases and 0 bases, in that order; junction bases with no gene match: 8. Germline-derived CDR1 and CDR2 are ENHRY and SYGVKD. The CDR3 contains 17 residues. The chain's CDR3 is CAIRGGLAGGSYNEQFF. The CDR3 DNA is TGTGCCATCCGGGGGGGACTAGCGGGTGGCTCCTACAATGAGCAGTTCTTC.

The rearrangement uses TRBV29-1 and TRBJ1-2; 8 bases agree with TRBD1. The CDR3 loop spans 16 amino acids. The J segment lost 1 base and the V segment lost 0 bases, leaving 7 bases of the junction unmatched. The germline CDR1 and CDR2 sequences are SQVTM and ANQGSEA. CDR3 bases: TGCAGCGTTGAAGATCTAATGGGACAGGTTAACTATGGCTACACCTTC. Its translation: CSVEDLMGQVNYGYTF.

The rearrangement joins TRBV5-6 to TRBJ2-3, with 13 bases identical to TRBD2. This CDR3 region has 18 residues. Trimming took 3 bases from V and 6 from J; bases not matched to a gene: 13. Germline loops: CDR1 SGHDT, CDR2 YYEEEE. The chain's CDR3 is CASSSGRLAGGPLDTQYF. DNA of the CDR3: TGTGCCAGCAGCTCCGGAAGACTAGCGGGGGGACCGTTGGATACGCAGTATTTT.

The chain uses TRBV7-2 and TRBJ1-6; 7 positions match TRBD1. This CDR3 has 15 amino acids. Germline lookup yields CDR1 SGHTA and CDR2 FQGNSA. The ends lost 5 bases at V and 5 bases at J; junction bases unmatched: 6. The CDR3 sequence is CASSTRTGNNSPLHF. The CDR3 nucleotides are TGTGCCAGCAGCACCCGGACAGGAAATAATTCACCCCTCCACTTT. Based on the CDR3 plus reference TRBV7-2 and TRBJ1-6, the full variable domain is GAGVSQSPSNKVTEKGKDVELRCDPISGHTALYWYRQSLGQGLEFLIYFQGNSAPDKSGLPSDRFSAERTGGSVSTLTIQRTQQEDSAVYLCASSTRTGNNSPLHFGNGTRLTVT.

This chain joins TRBV19 and TRBJ2-3; D ambiguous. CDR3 length equals 15 residues. Trimming stripped 0 bases from V and 4 bases from J, with 11 bases between. Germline V CDR1 and CDR2: LNHDA, SQIVND (reference sequence). CDR3 protein: CASSIEAGNADTQYF. The CDR3 coding sequence is TGTGCCAGTAGTATAGAGGCAGGTAACGCAGATACGCAGTATTTT. Complete variable domain (other parts from reference TRBV19 and TRBJ2-3): DGGITQSPKYLFRKEGQNVTLSCEQNLNHDAMYWYRQDPGQGLRLIYYSQIVNDFQKGDIAEGYSVSREKKESFPLTVTSAQKNPTAFYLCASSIEAGNADTQYFGPGTRLTVL.

This chain uses TRBV5-1 with TRBJ2-1; a weak D match, TRBD2 (6 bases). The CDR3 runs 15 residues. Trimming stripped 0 bases from V and 7 bases from J, with 14 bases between. From germline, CDR1 is SGHRS and CDR2 YFSETQ. CDR3 sequence reads: CASSLGWGVVNEQFF. As DNA, the CDR3 is TGCGCCAGCAGCTTGGGATGGGGGGTTGTGAATGAGCAGTTCTTC.

The V and J genes are TRBV27 and TRBJ1-2, with TRBD1 identical over 9 bases. The CDR3 covers 17 residues. The V gene end was trimmed by 5 bases and the J gene end by 8 bases; junction bases not matched to a gene: 18. Germline V lookup: CDR1 MNHEY, CDR2 SMNVEV (reference sequence). CDR3 bases: TGTGCCAGCAGTCCGTCACCCGGGACAGGGAGAAGTAAAGGCTACACCTTC. Translation: CASSPSPGTGRSKGYTF.

The chain joins TRBV5-4 to TRBJ2-5; TRBD2 aligns across 14 bases. Germline CDR1 SGHNT, CDR2 YYREEE (reference sequence). There are 16 residues in the CDR3. V shed 3 bases, J shed 3 bases, and the junction held 4 bases outside the gene matches. In DNA, the CDR3 is TGTGCCAGCAGCTCGGGACTAGCGGGGGCAGAAGAGACCCAGTACTTC. Its protein is CASSSGLAGAEETQYF. Drawing the rest from reference TRBV5-4 and TRBJ2-5, the complete variable domain is ETGVTQSPTHLIKTRGQQVTLRCSSQSGHNTVSWYQQALGQGPQFIFQYYREEENGRGNFPPRFSGLQFPNYSSELNVNALELDDSALYLCASSSGLAGAEETQYFGPGTRLLVL.

The chain combines TRBV2 with TRBJ2-3; no definite D call. The CDR3 runs 12 residues. Looked up from germline, CDR1 is SNHLY and CDR2 is FYNNEI. V was clipped by 7 bases and J by 0 bases, with 5 bases between them. The CDR3 nucleotides read TGTGCCAGCATAGAGAGCACAGATACGCAGTATTTT. Encoded protein: CASIESTDTQYF.

This clone was counted only a few times. The V call is TRBV14, the J call TRBJ1-6, with 8 nucleotides matching TRBD1. The germline V gene encodes CDR1 SGHDN and CDR2 FVKESK. The ends lost 3 bases at V and 2 bases at J; junction bases unmatched: 9. This CDR3 comprises 18 residues. CDR3 sequence (DNA): TGTGCCAGCAGCCACGCACCCCCGGGACAGGCCTATAATTCACCCCTCCACTTT. The encoded protein is CASSHAPPGQAYNSPLHF.

This chain links TRBV5-4 with TRBJ2-2, with D possibly matching TRBD2 (6 bases). Germline V CDR1 and CDR2: SGHNT, YYREEE (reference sequence). The CDR3 length is 16 residues. V was trimmed by 4 bases and J by 4 bases, leaving 17 bases between them. CDR3 DNA: TGTGCCAGCAGCCCCTACATACGGGGGACCACCGGGGAGCTGTTTTTT. Its translation: CASSPYIRGTTGELFF.

In this sample, this clone turned up once. The chain has TRBV5-5 and TRBJ1-3; a possible D gene is TRBD1 (5 bases). Per germline, CDR1 SGHKS and CDR2 YYEKEE (reference sequence). This CDR3 spans 17 amino acids. The germline V and J ends were trimmed by 7 bases and 0 bases, with 20 bases remaining between them. CDR3 bases: TGTGCCAGCGGCCCCACAAAGACAGACTTCTCTGGAAACACCATATATTTT. It specifies CASGPTKTDFSGNTIYF.

The rearrangement uses TRBV7-2 and TRBJ2-5, with 7 bases fitting TRBD2. The germline V gene has CDR1 SGHTA and CDR2 FQGNSA. The junction had 6 bases not matched to a gene; V was cut back by 4 bases and J by 7 bases. The CDR3 is made up of 13 amino acids. CDR3 protein: CASSSGLVGTQYF. In DNA, the CDR3 is TGTGCCAGCAGCTCCGGACTAGTCGGGACCCAGTACTTC.

The chain employs TRBV24-1 and TRBJ2-3; TRBD1 matches at 11 bases. Germline lookup yields CDR1 KGHDR and CDR2 SFDVKD. The V gene end was trimmed by 5 bases and the J gene end by 4 bases; junction bases not matched to a gene: 4. The CDR3 runs to 15 residues. The CDR3 spells CATSAGTGGSDTQYF. CDR3 coding DNA: TGTGCCACCAGTGCCGGGACAGGGGGATCAGATACGCAGTATTTT.

V and J are TRBV21-1 and TRBJ1-2; TRBD1 is the table's D call and was not checked against the DNA. TRBV21-1 is labeled a pseudogene. This CDR3 is 12 amino acids long. The CDR3 is CASTVAAYGYTF. In DNA, the CDR3 is TGTGCCAGCACCGTGGCCGCCTATGGCTACACCTTC.

This chain links TRBV2 with TRBJ2-2, with TRBD1 as a possible D gene (6 bases). V was trimmed by 6 bases and J by 4 bases, leaving 12 bases between them. Germline V gives CDR1 SNHLY, CDR2 FYNNEI. The length of the CDR3 is 14 residues. The CDR3 loop reads CASRGRTATGELFF. Here the CDR3 DNA reads TGTGCCAGCAGGGGACGGACAGCCACCGGGGAGCTGTTTTTT.

The chain is built from TRBV18 and TRBJ2-7, with D tentatively TRBD1 (6 bases). CDR1 KGHSH and CDR2 LQKENI come from the germline V gene. The CDR3 covers 13 residues. V was clipped by 2 bases and J by 3 bases, with 8 bases between them. The CDR3 DNA reads as TGTGCCAGCTCACCAGGCAGGGGCTACGAGCAGTACTTC. Residues: CASSPGRGYEQYF.